The clone carrying this TCR beta chain was seen repeatedly, ten times or more. Relying on iRepertoire HTBI primers and Arm-PCR of CDR3 regions, the team built TCR beta libraries. TCRdb re-called the multiplex PCR reads with MiXCR, one entry per CDR3 protein. The sample holds more than 400,000 distinct CDR3 sequences, roughly 16% seen once. Time point specified: newly diagnosed GD, antithyroid drugs for less than 3 months. The TCR library was made from RNA extracted from PBMCs. EDTA tubes held roughly 9.9 milliliters of peripheral blood from each patient. This entry is derived from a study of regulatory T cells in long-lasting Graves disease. With 2 bases clipped from V and 2 bases from J, the junction kept 1 base outside the gene matches. There are 15 residues in the CDR3. CDR1 is SGHRS, CDR2 YFSETQ, per germline. These data are also associated with another study on T cells in Graves' hyperthyroidism and ophthalmopathy.

The gene calls are TRBV5-1 and TRBJ2-6, with TRBD1 matching 7 bases. The sequence was obtained from a man in his forties with Graves disease. The sequences come from peripheral blood mononuclear cells (PBMCs), collected at new diagnosis, from a patient treated with antithyroid drugs. The CDR3: CASSFDRAGANVLTF. The CDR3 DNA sequence: TGCGCCAGCAGCTTCGACAGGGCTGGGGCCAACGTCCTGACTTTC.